The entry below gives a single T cell receptor beta chain sequence along with its context. What it binds is not known. This entry is derived from a study of cytomegalovirus exposure and HLA in healthy donors. Study-wide results and limits: Cytomegalovirus-associated status was assigned to about 170 TCR beta chains. Within the 95 to 150 validation repertoires, first-cohort TCR clusters tended to co-occur, according to a later analysis. Usually a TCR sequence was rare, but some public TCRs were found in many donors.

Measured with immunoSEQ multiplex PCR; TCRdb has only the in-frame clones, and not every one. The repertoire holds around 300,000 clones, with nearly 90% as singletons. The germline gives CDR1 SEHNR, CDR2 FQNEAQ (reference sequence). The CDR3 runs to 15 residues. Trimming took 5 bases from V and 3 from J; bases not matched to a gene: 6. It was the roughly 120-subject validation cohort, separate from the roughly 700-subject first cohort, to which the donors belonged. This chain connects TRBV7-9 to TRBJ2-1; the match to TRBD1 covers 8 bases. This TCR was recovered from a man aged 30 to 45 in good health and CMV-seronegative. Sequencing input: PBMCs. CDR3 protein: CASSLSGTGYNEQFF. The CDR3 DNA reads TGTGCCAGCAGCCTCTCCGGGACAGGCTACAATGAGCAGTTCTTC.